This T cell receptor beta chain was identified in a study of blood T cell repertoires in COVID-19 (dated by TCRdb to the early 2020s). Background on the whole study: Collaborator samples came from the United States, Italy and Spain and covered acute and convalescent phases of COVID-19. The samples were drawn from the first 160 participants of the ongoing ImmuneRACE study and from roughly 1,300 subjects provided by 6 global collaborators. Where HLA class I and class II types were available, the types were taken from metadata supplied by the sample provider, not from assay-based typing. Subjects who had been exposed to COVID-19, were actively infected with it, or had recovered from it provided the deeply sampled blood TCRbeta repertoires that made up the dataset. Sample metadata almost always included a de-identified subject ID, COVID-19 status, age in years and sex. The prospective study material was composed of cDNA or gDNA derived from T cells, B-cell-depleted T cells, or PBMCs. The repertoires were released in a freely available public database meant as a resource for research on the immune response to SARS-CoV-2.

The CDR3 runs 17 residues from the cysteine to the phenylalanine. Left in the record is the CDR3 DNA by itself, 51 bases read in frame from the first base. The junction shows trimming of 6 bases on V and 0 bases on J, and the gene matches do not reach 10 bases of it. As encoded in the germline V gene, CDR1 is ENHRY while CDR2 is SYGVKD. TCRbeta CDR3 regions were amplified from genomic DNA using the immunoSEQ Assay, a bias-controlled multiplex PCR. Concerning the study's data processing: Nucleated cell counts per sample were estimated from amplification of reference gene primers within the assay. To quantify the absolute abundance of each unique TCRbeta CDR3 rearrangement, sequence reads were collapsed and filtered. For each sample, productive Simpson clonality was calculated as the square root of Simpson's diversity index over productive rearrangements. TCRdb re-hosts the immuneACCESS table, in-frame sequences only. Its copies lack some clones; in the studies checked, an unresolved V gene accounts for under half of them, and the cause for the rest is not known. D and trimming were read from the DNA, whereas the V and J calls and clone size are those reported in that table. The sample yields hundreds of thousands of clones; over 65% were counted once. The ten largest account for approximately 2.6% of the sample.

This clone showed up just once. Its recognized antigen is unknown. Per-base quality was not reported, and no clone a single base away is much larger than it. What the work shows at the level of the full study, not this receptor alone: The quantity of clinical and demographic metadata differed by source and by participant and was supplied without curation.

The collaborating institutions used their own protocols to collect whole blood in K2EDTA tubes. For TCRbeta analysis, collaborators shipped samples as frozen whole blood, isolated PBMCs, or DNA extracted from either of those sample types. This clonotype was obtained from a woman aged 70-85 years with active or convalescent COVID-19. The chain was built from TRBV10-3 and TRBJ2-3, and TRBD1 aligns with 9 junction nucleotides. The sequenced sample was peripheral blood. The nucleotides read TGTGCCATCAGCCAGCAATTTGGACAGGGGAGCACAGATACGCAGTATTTT. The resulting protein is CAISQQFGQGSTDTQYF.